What follows are 25 T cell receptor beta chains derived from one specimen sequenced in a study of cytomegalovirus exposure and HLA in healthy donors. The PCR employed 60 Vbeta primers together with 13 Jbeta primers. The repertoire was sequenced with immunoSEQ multiplex PCR; TCRdb's copy has only in-frame clones and lacks some. The sample consists of more than 200,000 clones, 82% of them appearing once. The material sequenced was PBMCs. Receptors originate from a man aged 35 to 55 in good health and CMV-seropositive.

The chain uses TRBV7-6 and TRBJ1-1, with D tentatively TRBD1 (5 bases). This CDR3 is 13 amino acids long. V gave up 1 base and J gave up 7 bases, with 10 bases separating them. The germline CDR1 and CDR2 sequences are SGHVS and FNYEAQ. CDR3 protein: CASSLVRGDEAFF. In nucleotides, the CDR3 is TGTGCCAGCAGCTTAGTAAGGGGCGATGAAGCTTTCTTT.

J is TRBJ2-5 and V is TRBV7-8; D unresolved. Germline V gene sequence: CDR1 SGHVS, CDR2 FQNEAQ. The V end was cut by 1 base, the J end by 5 bases, with 8 bases between. This CDR3 region has 13 residues. Written as DNA, the CDR3 is TGTGCCAGCAGCTTAGAAGCTTGGGAGACCCAGTACTTC. Translation gives CASSLEAWETQYF.

This sequence joins TRBV6-4 and TRBJ2-3, with a weak D call TRBD2 (5 bases). Trimming pared 4 bases from V and 3 bases from J, leaving 14 bases between. CDR3 length: 15 amino acids. Germline-derived CDR1 and CDR2 are MRHNA and SNTAGT. CDR3 loop: CASSADPSRTDTQYF. CDR3 in DNA: TGTGCCAGCAGTGCTGACCCTAGCAGAACAGATACGCAGTATTTT.

The chain is built from TRBV4-1 and TRBJ2-3; D may be TRBD2 (5 bases). Germline V gene data show CDR1 as MGHRA and CDR2 as YSYEKL. V dropped 0 bases and J dropped 4 bases, with 11 bases sitting between them. This CDR3 has 15 residues. CDR3 sequence: CASSQDRGSADTQYF. As DNA, the CDR3 is TGCGCCAGCAGCCAAGATCGGGGTAGCGCAGATACGCAGTATTTT.

This clone appeared a few times. The gene calls are TRBV5-1 and TRBJ2-6; 7 nucleotides match TRBD2. The trim removed 3 bases at V and 4 bases at J, leaving 4 bases unmatched. Germline lookup yields CDR1 SGHRS and CDR2 YFSETQ. The length of the CDR3 is 15 residues. The CDR3 DNA reads as TGCGCCAGCAGCTGGGGGGGGACCGGGGCCAACGTCCTGACTTTC. It translates to CASSWGGTGANVLTF.

The rearrangement links TRBV6-5 to TRBJ2-7; 9 positions match TRBD1. Germline loops: CDR1 MNHEY, CDR2 SVGAGI. V was clipped by 5 bases and J by 6 bases; unmatched bases: 5. The CDR3 runs to 13 residues. CDR3 in amino acids: CASSQDRGSEQYV. DNA of the CDR3: TGTGCCAGCAGTCAGGACAGGGGAAGCGAGCAGTACGTC.

V usage is TRBV18 and J usage is TRBJ2-3; 8 bases align to TRBD2. The CDR3 has 15 residues. Germline V lookup: CDR1 KGHSH, CDR2 LQKENI. The junction had 7 bases not matched to a gene; V was cut back by 6 bases and J by 2 bases. CDR3 in DNA: TGTGCCAGCTCCCGCGACGGGAGGGCCACAGATACGCAGTATTTT. Translated, it gives CASSRDGRATDTQYF.

The chain combines TRBV13 with TRBJ2-1; 13 bases match TRBD2. The CDR3 length is 16 residues. Losses at the gene ends were 4 bases for V and 8 bases for J; bases not matched to a gene: 8. Germline values: CDR1 PRHDT, CDR2 FYEKMQ (reference sequence). The CDR3 sequence: CASSWRTSGSFDEQFF. DNA for the CDR3: TGTGCCAGCAGCTGGAGGACTAGCGGGAGTTTTGATGAGCAGTTCTTC.

The V gene is TRBV2, the J gene TRBJ2-3; a weak D match, TRBD1 (5 bases). The CDR3 runs 17 residues. The V end was cut by 6 bases, the J end by 3 bases, with 22 bases between. Per germline, CDR1 SNHLY and CDR2 FYNNEI. CDR3 nucleotide sequence: TGTGCCAGCAGGGCGGACCAGGGAAGGGGCGAAACAGATACGCAGTATTTT. This sequence encodes CASRADQGRGETDTQYF. Looking up the rest from reference TRBV2 and TRBJ2-3 gives the full variable domain: EPEVTQTPSHQVTQMGQEVILRCVPISNHLYFYWYRQILGQKVEFLVSFYNNEISEKSEIFDDQFSVERPDGSNFTLKIRSTKLEDSAMYFCASRADQGRGETDTQYFGPGTRLTVL.

The chain uses TRBV5-4 and TRBJ1-1; D call uncertain. Looked up from germline, CDR1 is SGHNT and CDR2 is YYREEE (reference sequence). V dropped 5 bases and J dropped 0 bases, with 8 bases sitting between them. This CDR3 spans 13 amino acids. The CDR3 spells CASRSGVNTEAFF. The CDR3 nucleotides read TGTGCCAGCAGGAGCGGGGTGAACACTGAAGCTTTCTTT.

The CDR3 sequence: CASTITGQPQHF. CDR3 DNA: TGTGCCAGCACCATAACGGGACAGCCCCAGCATTTT. The chain recombines TRBV7-9 with TRBJ1-5; no clear D. V was cut by 7 bases and J by 7 bases, with 11 bases left in between. The CDR3 is made up of 12 amino acids. Germline lookup yields CDR1 SEHNR and CDR2 FQNEAQ (reference sequence).

The chain joins TRBV6-5 to TRBJ2-1; 8 bases align to TRBD1. Germline V gene sequence: CDR1 MNHEY, CDR2 SVGAGI. The CDR3 length is 15 residues. The trim removed 2 bases at V and 8 bases at J, leaving 8 bases unmatched. CDR3 nucleotides: TGTGCCAGCAGTTACCAGGGGGCACGATATGATGAGCAGTTCTTC. This gives the protein CASSYQGARYDEQFF.

This clone has only one observation. V usage is TRBV5-8 and J usage is TRBJ1-2, with unresolved D. The CDR3 covers 15 residues. The V end was cut by 6 bases, the J end by 3 bases, with 18 bases between. From germline, CDR1 is SGHTS and CDR2 YDEGEE. The CDR3 bases are TGTGCCAGCAACTTCCTCCCAGGAGGATACTATGGCTACACCTTC. Amino acid sequence: CASNFLPGGYYGYTF.

This sequence joins TRBV2 and TRBJ1-3; no definite D call. Trimming pared 3 bases from V and 1 base from J, leaving 7 bases between. This CDR3 spans 14 amino acids. The V gene's germline CDR1 is SNHLY and CDR2 FYNNEI. Here the CDR3 reads CASSDRFSGNTIYF. In DNA form, the CDR3 reads TGTGCCAGCAGTGACAGGTTTTCTGGAAACACCATATATTTT.

The chain has TRBV14 and TRBJ2-1; D gene unclear. The V end lost 0 bases, the J end lost 7 bases, and 4 bases lay between the germline ends. Germline V gene data show CDR1 as SGHDN and CDR2 as FVKESK. The CDR3 has 12 amino acids. CDR3 sequence reads: CASSQDGNEQFF. DNA of the CDR3: TGTGCCAGCAGCCAAGACGGGAATGAGCAGTTCTTC.

V and J are TRBV2 and TRBJ2-4; 7 bases fit TRBD2. J was trimmed by 0 bases and V by 10 bases; bases with no gene match: 12. CDR1 and CDR2 (germline): SNHLY, FYNNEI. The CDR3 spans 16 residues. The CDR3 coding sequence is TGTGCCAACGGGGGGAATCCAGCTCTAGCCAAAAACATTCAGTACTTC. Translating it yields CANGGNPALAKNIQYF.

The V and J genes are TRBV6-4 and TRBJ1-1; 9 bases align to TRBD1. The V gene end was trimmed by 6 bases and the J gene end by 2 bases; junction bases not matched to a gene: 4. The CDR3 consists of 14 residues. Germline loops: CDR1 MRHNA, CDR2 SNTAGT. The CDR3 DNA reads as TGTGCCAGCAGAGAGACAGGGGGAAACACTGAAGCTTTCTTT. Encoded protein: CASRETGGNTEAFF.

The chain has TRBV4-1 and TRBJ2-5; 13 positions match TRBD2. The CDR3 loop spans 17 amino acids. CDR1 and CDR2 from the germline V gene are MGHRA and YSYEKL. V gave up 0 bases and J gave up 5 bases; unmatched junction bases: 6. CDR3 amino acids: CASSQERLAGGGETQYF. CDR3 DNA sequence: TGCGCCAGCAGCCAAGAAAGACTAGCGGGAGGCGGTGAGACCCAGTACTTC.

The CDR3 DNA reads as TGTGCCTGGCGTGGACTAGCGGGAGTACACAATGAGCAGTTCTTC. This encodes CAWRGLAGVHNEQFF. The V gene is TRBV30, the J gene TRBJ2-1, with TRBD2 matching over 13 bases. The CDR3 runs to 15 residues. Trimming took 5 bases from V and 5 from J; bases not matched to a gene: 6. Per germline, CDR1 GTSNPN and CDR2 SVGIG (reference sequence).

The chain recombines TRBV7-6 with TRBJ1-3, with D uncertain. This CDR3 has 17 amino acids. CDR1 and CDR2 from the germline V gene are SGHVS and FNYEAQ. V shed 1 base and J shed 0 bases, with 13 bases lying between them. The CDR3 here is CASSLDGTASSGNTIYF. CDR3 bases: TGTGCCAGCAGCTTAGATGGTACCGCGAGCTCTGGAAACACCATATATTTT.

The chain is built from TRBV4-1 and TRBJ1-1; 9 bases are a match to TRBD1. Per the germline V gene, CDR1 is MGHRA and CDR2 is YSYEKL. The CDR3 length is 15 residues. Trimming took 4 bases from V and 0 from J; bases not matched to a gene: 3. CDR3: CASSPRQGVNTEAFF. In DNA form, the CDR3 reads TGCGCCAGCAGCCCCCGACAGGGGGTGAACACTGAAGCTTTCTTT.

The chain couples TRBV29-1 to TRBJ2-7, with 7 bases aligning to TRBD1. The CDR3 totals 14 residues. Germline V CDR1 and CDR2: SQVTM, ANQGSEA. The trim removed 8 bases at V and 9 bases at J, leaving 19 bases unmatched. The CDR3 bases are TGCAGCCCGATCCGGCGACAGGGCGCTTCGGGGCAGTACTTC. It specifies CSPIRRQGASGQYF.

Only a few counts were recorded for this clone. The V call is TRBV11-2, the J call TRBJ1-2, with TRBD1 matching over 9 bases. CDR1 and CDR2 from the germline V gene are SGHAT and FQNNGV. The CDR3 runs to 15 residues. V dropped 4 bases and J dropped 10; count of bases not matched to a gene: 13. The CDR3 here is CASSSPGQGTSHYTF. The DNA for the CDR3 is TGTGCCAGCAGCTCCCCGGGACAGGGAACTTCGCACTACACCTTC.

The V gene is TRBV2, the J gene TRBJ2-7, with D perhaps TRBD1 (5 bases). The CDR3 covers 14 residues. V was cut by 2 bases and J by 3 bases, with 11 bases left in between. CDR1 is SNHLY, CDR2 FYNNEI, per germline. The CDR3 is CASSEWGKHYEQYV. In DNA, the CDR3 is TGTGCCAGCAGTGAATGGGGCAAGCACTACGAGCAGTACGTC.

V usage is TRBV5-1 and J usage is TRBJ2-5; 7 positions match TRBD1. CDR1 is SGHRS, CDR2 YFSETQ, per germline. CDR3 size: 15 residues. Losses at the gene ends were 3 bases for V and 0 bases for J; bases not matched to a gene: 5. The CDR3 sequence: CASSYTGEYQETQYF. CDR3 DNA sequence: TGCGCCAGCAGCTATACAGGGGAGTACCAAGAGACCCAGTACTTC.